A single sample gave rise to the 2 T cell receptor beta chains below, sequenced in a study of a mutant IDH1 vaccine in newly diagnosed glioma. These receptors are not linked to any known antigen. Time point specified: week 11, during vaccination. Every vaccination contained 300 ug of the mutant IDH1 20-mer peptide and was paired with topical imiquimod. This table comes from immunoSEQ multiplex PCR, and its TCRdb copy is limited to in-frame clones, with some not included. The data show 38,000 or so clones, with about 80% seen just once and around 16% held by the top ten. The sample was peripheral blood mononuclear cells (PBMCs), taken from a glioma patient whose treatment included an IDH1 peptide vaccine. The receptors come from a woman aged 25 to 39 with glioma. Some clones in this sample may be carry-over from other donors' samples.

V is TRBV13 and J is TRBJ2-1; TRBD2 aligns across 12 bases. Germline-derived CDR1 and CDR2 are PRHDT and FYEKMQ (reference sequence). V shed 3 bases, J shed 7 bases, and the junction held 1 base outside the gene matches. The CDR3 has 14 amino acids. Here the CDR3 reads CASSLTSGRNEQFF. CDR3 DNA: TGTGCCAGCAGCTTGACTAGCGGGAGAAATGAGCAGTTCTTC.

The chain employs TRBV7-9 and TRBJ2-2; D could derive from TRBD1 or TRBD2 (5 bases each). The length of the CDR3 is 14 residues. Trimming removed 3 bases at V and 3 bases at J, with 8 bases between. Germline CDR1 SEHNR, CDR2 FQNEAQ (reference sequence). The CDR3 is CASSLGRDTGELFF. The CDR3 coding sequence is TGTGCCAGCAGCTTGGGACGGGACACCGGGGAGCTGTTTTTT.